This T cell receptor beta chain stems from a study of shared clonotypes between healthy human individuals. Study information: Participating donors consisted of two women and a few men aged 18 to 49. Study conclusions and caveats: Non-shared clonotypes showed lower generation probabilities than clonotypes common to all four donors.

Comment on this clone: Its antigen is undetermined.

Germline V gives CDR1 SGHNT, CDR2 YYREEE (reference sequence). V was clipped by 1 base and J by 4 bases, with 12 bases between them. This CDR3 contains 14 residues. Profiled with immunoSEQ multiplex PCR; TCRdb holds only in-frame clones, not every one. The repertoire includes over a million clones, about 84% of them detected once, and more than 0.5% sits in the top ten. The J gene is TRBJ2-7, the V gene TRBV5-4, with a tentative D call TRBD1 (6 bases). Input material: memory CD4+ T cells from PBMCs. The subset was: CD45RA-negative fraction. This TCR derives from a young man in good health. Some clones in this sample may be carry-over from other donors' samples. CDR3 in DNA: TGTGCCAGCAGCTTGAGAGGGGGTGATTACGAGCAGTACTTC. Translating it yields CASSLRGGDYEQYF. Full variable domain (remainder filled in from reference TRBV5-4 and TRBJ2-7): ETGVTQSPTHLIKTRGQQVTLRCSSQSGHNTVSWYQQALGQGPQFIFQYYREEENGRGNFPPRFSGLQFPNYSSELNVNALELDDSALYLCASSLRGGDYEQYFGPGTRLTVT.